This T cell receptor (beta chain) was sequenced in a study of CD8 T cells in ankylosing spondylitis. The germline gives CDR1 MNHEY, CDR2 SMNVEV (reference sequence). Trimming removed 0 bases from V and 0 bases from J, with 9 bases in between. The CDR3 totals 17 residues. TCRdb fed the 5' RACE reads into MiXCR, producing one record per CDR3 protein. This sample has a few hundred thousand distinct CDR3 sequences, with more than 9% found just once. The sequence was collected from a male donor with ankylosing spondylitis or in good health (not recorded which). The sample consisted of blood, either unsorted or a sorted T cell fraction (not recorded which). The chain uses TRBV27 and TRBJ2-6; TRBD2 is a possible D gene (6 bases). The CDR3 protein is CASSLSMRGSGANVLTF. The CDR3 DNA follows: TGTGCCAGCAGTTTATCGATGCGGGGCTCTGGGGCCAACGTCCTGACTTTC.